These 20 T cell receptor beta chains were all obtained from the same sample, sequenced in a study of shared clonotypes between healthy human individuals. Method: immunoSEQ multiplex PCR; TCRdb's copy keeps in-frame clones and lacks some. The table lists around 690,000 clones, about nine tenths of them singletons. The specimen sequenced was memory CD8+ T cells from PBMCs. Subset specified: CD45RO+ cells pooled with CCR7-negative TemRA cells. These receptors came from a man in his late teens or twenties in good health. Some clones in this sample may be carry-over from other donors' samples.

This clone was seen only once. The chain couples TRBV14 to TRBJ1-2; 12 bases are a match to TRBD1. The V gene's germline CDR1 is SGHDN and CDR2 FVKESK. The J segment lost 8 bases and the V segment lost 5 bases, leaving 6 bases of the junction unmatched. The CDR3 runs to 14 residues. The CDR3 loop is CASSFRDRGQGYTF. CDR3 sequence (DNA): TGTGCCAGCAGCTTTCGGGACAGGGGGCAAGGCTACACCTTC.

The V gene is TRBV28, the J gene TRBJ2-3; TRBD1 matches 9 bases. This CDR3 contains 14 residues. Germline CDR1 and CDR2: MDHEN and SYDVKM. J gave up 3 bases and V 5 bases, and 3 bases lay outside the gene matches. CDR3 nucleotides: TGTGCCAGCAGTGGGACAGGGCAAACAGATACGCAGTATTTT. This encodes CASSGTGQTDTQYF. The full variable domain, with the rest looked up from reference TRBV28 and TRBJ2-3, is DVKVTQSSRYLVKRTGEKVFLECVQDMDHENMFWYRQDPGLGLRLIYFSYDVKMKEKGDIPEGYSVSREKKERFSLILESASTNQTSMYLCASSGTGQTDTQYFGPGTRLTVL.

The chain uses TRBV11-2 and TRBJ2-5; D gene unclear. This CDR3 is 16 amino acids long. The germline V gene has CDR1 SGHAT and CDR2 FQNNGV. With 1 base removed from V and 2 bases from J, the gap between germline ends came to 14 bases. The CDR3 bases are TGTGCCAGCAGCTTAGTAGTATCGACGTCTCAAGAGACCCAGTACTTC. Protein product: CASSLVVSTSQETQYF.

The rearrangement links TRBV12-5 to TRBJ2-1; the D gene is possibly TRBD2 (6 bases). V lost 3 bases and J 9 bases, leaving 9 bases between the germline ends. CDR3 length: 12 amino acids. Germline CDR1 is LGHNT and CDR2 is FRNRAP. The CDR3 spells CASGFGGGEQFF. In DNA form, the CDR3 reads TGTGCTAGTGGTTTCGGGGGTGGTGAGCAGTTCTTC.

This CDR3 is CAISESGPSSYNEQFF. The CDR3 DNA sequence: TGTGCCATCAGTGAGTCCGGGCCCAGCTCCTACAATGAGCAGTTCTTC. This chain links TRBV10-3 with TRBJ2-1; D is uncertain. The CDR3 is 16 amino acids. Germline assignment: CDR1 ENHRY and CDR2 SYGVKD. Trimming removed 0 bases at V and 0 bases at J, with 9 bases between.

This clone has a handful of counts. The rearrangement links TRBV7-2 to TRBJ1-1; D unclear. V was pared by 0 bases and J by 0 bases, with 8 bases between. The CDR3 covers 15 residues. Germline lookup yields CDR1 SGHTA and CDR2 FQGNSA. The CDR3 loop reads CASSLAPGVNTEAFF. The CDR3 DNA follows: TGTGCCAGCAGCTTAGCTCCTGGGGTGAACACTGAAGCTTTCTTT.

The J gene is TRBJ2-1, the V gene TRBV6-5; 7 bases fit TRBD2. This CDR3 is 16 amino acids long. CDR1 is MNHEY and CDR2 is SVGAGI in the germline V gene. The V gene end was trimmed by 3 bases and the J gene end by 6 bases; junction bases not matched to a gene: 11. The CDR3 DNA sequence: TGTGCCAGCAGTTATTCCACCGGGACTATCTTCAATGAGCAGTTCTTC. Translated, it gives CASSYSTGTIFNEQFF.

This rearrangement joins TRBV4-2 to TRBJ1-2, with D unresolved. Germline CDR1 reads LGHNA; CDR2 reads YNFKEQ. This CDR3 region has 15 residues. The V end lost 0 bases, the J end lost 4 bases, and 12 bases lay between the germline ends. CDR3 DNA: TGTGCCAGCAGCCAAGATCGGAGCAACCCCTATGGCTACACCTTC. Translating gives CASSQDRSNPYGYTF.

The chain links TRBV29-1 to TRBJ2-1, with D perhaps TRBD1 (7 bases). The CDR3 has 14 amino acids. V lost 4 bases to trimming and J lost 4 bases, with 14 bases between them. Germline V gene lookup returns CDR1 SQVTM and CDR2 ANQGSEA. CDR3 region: CSVARGTVYNEQFF. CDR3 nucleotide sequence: TGCAGCGTTGCTCGGGGGACAGTTTACAATGAGCAGTTCTTC.

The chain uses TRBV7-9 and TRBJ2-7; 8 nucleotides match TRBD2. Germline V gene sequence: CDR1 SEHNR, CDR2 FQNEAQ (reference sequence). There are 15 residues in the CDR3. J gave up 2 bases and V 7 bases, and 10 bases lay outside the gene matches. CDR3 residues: CASTLGASGPYEQYF. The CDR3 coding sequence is TGTGCCAGCACCCTAGGGGCTAGCGGGCCCTACGAGCAGTACTTC. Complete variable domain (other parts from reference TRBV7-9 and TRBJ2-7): DTGVSQNPRHKITKRGQNVTFRCDPISEHNRLYWYRQTLGQGPEFLTYFQNEAQLEKSRLLSDRFSAERPKGSFSTLEIQRTEQGDSAMYLCASTLGASGPYEQYFGPGTRLTVT.

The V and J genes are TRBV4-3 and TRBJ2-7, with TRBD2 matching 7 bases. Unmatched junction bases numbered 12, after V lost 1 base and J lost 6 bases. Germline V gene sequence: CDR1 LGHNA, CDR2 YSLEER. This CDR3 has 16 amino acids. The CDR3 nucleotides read TGCGCCAGCAGCCAAGGGTCCCTCAGCGGGATTCCCGAGCAGTACTTC. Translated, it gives CASSQGSLSGIPEQYF.

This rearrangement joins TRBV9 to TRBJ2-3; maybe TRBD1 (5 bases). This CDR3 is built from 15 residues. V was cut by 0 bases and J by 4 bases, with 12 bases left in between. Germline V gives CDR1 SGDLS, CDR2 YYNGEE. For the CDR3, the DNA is TGTGCCAGCAGCGTAGCTGATCCCAGGGCAGATACGCAGTATTTT. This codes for CASSVADPRADTQYF.

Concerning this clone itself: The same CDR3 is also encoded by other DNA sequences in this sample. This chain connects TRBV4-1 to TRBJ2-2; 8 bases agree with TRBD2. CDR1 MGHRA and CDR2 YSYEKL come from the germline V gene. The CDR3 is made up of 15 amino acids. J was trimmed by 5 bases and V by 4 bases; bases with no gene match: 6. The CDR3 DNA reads TGCGCCAGCAGCCCCCTCGGGGGGGGTACCGGGGAGCTGTTTTTT. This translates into CASSPLGGGTGELFF.

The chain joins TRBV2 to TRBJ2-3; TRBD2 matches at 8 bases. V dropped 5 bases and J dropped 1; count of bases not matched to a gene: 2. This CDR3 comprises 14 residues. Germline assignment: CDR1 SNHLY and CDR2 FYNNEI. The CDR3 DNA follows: TGTGCCAGCAGTCTAGCGGGTCGCACAGATACGCAGTATTTT. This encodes CASSLAGRTDTQYF.

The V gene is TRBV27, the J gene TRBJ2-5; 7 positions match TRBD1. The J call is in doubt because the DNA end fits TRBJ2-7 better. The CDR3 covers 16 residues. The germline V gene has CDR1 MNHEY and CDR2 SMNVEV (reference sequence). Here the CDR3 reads CASTIYSGTASYEQYF. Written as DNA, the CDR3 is TGTGCCAGCACCATCTATTCCGGGACAGCCTCCTACGAGCAGTACTTC.

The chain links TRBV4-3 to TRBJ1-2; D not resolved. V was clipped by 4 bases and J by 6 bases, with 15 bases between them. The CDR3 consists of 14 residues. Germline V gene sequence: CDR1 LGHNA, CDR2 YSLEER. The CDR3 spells CASSPRTPAHGYTF. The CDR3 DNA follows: TGCGCCAGCAGCCCGCGGACCCCCGCGCATGGCTACACCTTC.

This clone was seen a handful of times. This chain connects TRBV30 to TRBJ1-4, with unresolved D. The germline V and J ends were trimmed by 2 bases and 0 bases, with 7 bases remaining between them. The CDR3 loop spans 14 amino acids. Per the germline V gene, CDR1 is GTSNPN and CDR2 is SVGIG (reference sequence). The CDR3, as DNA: TGTGCCTGGAGTTATGCTGCAACTAATGAAAAACTGTTTTTT. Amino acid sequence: CAWSYAATNEKLFF. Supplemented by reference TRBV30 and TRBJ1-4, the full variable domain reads SQTIHQWPATLVQPVGSPLSLECTVEGTSNPNLYWYRQAAGRGLQLLFYSVGIGQISSEVPQNLSASRPQDRQFILSSKKLLLSDSGFYLCAWSYAATNEKLFFGSGTQLSVL.

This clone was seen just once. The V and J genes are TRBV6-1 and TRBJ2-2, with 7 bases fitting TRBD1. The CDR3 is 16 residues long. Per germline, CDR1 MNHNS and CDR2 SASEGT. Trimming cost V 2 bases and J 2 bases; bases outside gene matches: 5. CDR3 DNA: TGTGCCAGCAGTGAATTGAGGGACAGCAACACCGGGGAGCTGTTTTTT. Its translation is CASSELRDSNTGELFF.

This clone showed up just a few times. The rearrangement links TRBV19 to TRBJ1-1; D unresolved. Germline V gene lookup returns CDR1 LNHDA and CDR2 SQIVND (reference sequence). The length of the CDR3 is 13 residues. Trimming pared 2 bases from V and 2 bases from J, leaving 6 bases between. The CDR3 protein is CASSIQVNTEAFF. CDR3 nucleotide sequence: TGTGCCAGTAGTATACAGGTAAACACTGAAGCTTTCTTT.

The chain's CDR3 is CASSFEVLSGELFF. The DNA of the CDR3 is TGTGCCAGCAGTTTCGAGGTGCTCTCCGGGGAGCTGTTTTTT. V usage is TRBV27 and J usage is TRBJ2-2; the D is unclear. This CDR3 is built from 14 residues. V was clipped by 3 bases and J by 6 bases, with 11 bases between them. Germline CDR1 reads MNHEY; CDR2 reads SMNVEV (reference sequence).